This TCR beta chain was obtained from a study of blood T cell repertoires in COVID-19. The table came from immunoSEQ multiplex PCR; TCRdb's copy has only in-frame clones and leaves some out. The repertoire has about 42,000 clones, roughly nine tenths of them found once; the top ten carry 9%. This clone was seen a few times. This CDR3 has 16 amino acids. Germline V CDR1 and CDR2: PRHDT, FYEKMQ (reference sequence). Trimming cost V 2 bases and J 1 base, with 14 bases left between them. The sample was peripheral blood. The source is a man aged 30 to 39 with active or convalescent COVID-19. The chain uses TRBV13 and TRBJ1-1; perhaps TRBD1 as D (5 bases). CDR3 sequence reads: CASSLRSPGPNTEAFF. CDR3 nucleotide sequence: TGTGCCAGCAGCTTAAGGTCGCCAGGGCCGAACACTGAAGCTTTCTTT.